These 13 T cell receptor beta chains came from one sample sequenced in a study of cytomegalovirus exposure and HLA in healthy donors. In the PCR, 60 Vbeta and 13 Jbeta primers were used. Generated by immunoSEQ multiplex PCR, the TCRdb table keeps only in-frame clones and is missing some. The repertoire holds 99,000 or so clones, with 60% to 85% as singletons. Material for sequencing was PBMCs. These receptors came from a male donor in good health and CMV-seronegative.

The chain recombines TRBV5-6 with TRBJ1-2, with D perhaps matching TRBD1 (5 bases). Germline CDR1 SGHDT, CDR2 YYEEEE. The CDR3 is 15 residues long. The V end was cut by 4 bases, the J end by 4 bases, with 17 bases between. The CDR3 loop reads CASSAEPGPGYGYTF. The CDR3 DNA follows: TGTGCCAGCAGCGCCGAACCAGGGCCGGGCTATGGCTACACCTTC.

This chain uses TRBV7-3 with TRBJ2-2, with a tentative D call TRBD1 (6 bases). The CDR3 loop spans 15 amino acids. V gave up 5 bases and J gave up 5 bases, with 15 bases separating them. CDR1 and CDR2 from the germline V gene are SGHTA and FQGTGA. CDR3 nucleotide sequence: TGTGCCAGCAGCCCTTCAGGGGCTCAGACCGGGGAGCTGTTTTTT. Translated, it gives CASSPSGAQTGELFF.

CDR3 loop: CASRVQGAGGEKLFF. The CDR3 nucleotides read TGTGCCAGCAGGGTACAGGGGGCAGGAGGTGAAAAACTGTTTTTT. This chain joins TRBV6-1 and TRBJ1-4; 9 bases align to TRBD1. The CDR3 has 15 amino acids. Germline lookup yields CDR1 MNHNS and CDR2 SASEGT. V lost 6 bases, J lost 7 bases, and 9 bases stayed unmatched.

The rearrangement uses TRBV7-2 and TRBJ1-5; perhaps TRBD1 as D (5 bases). Germline V lookup: CDR1 SGHTA, CDR2 FQGNSA. Trimming removed 5 bases from V and 2 bases from J, with 10 bases in between. CDR3 size: 14 residues. The CDR3 bases are TGTGCCAGCAGCGGATTACAGGGCAATCAGCCCCAGCATTTT. Its translation: CASSGLQGNQPQHF.

The rearrangement joins TRBV7-2 to TRBJ2-1; perhaps TRBD2 as D (6 bases). The germline CDR1 and CDR2 sequences are SGHTA and FQGNSA. CDR3 length: 16 residues. Trimming removed 0 bases from V and 2 bases from J, with 11 bases in between. The CDR3 DNA reads as TGTGCCAGCAGCTTAGCCCCCCGGGAGCCCTACAATGAGCAGTTCTTC. It encodes CASSLAPREPYNEQFF. The full variable domain, completed using reference TRBV7-2 and TRBJ2-1, is GAGVSQSPSNKVTEKGKDVELRCDPISGHTALYWYRQSLGQGLEFLIYFQGNSAPDKSGLPSDRFSAERTGGSVSTLTIQRTQQEDSAVYLCASSLAPREPYNEQFFGPGTRLTVL.

The chain carries TRBV7-8 and TRBJ2-1; 15 nucleotides align to TRBD2. The CDR3 is 17 amino acids. Germline values: CDR1 SGHVS, CDR2 FQNEAQ. The ends lost 1 base at V and 6 bases at J; junction bases unmatched: 4. DNA of the CDR3: TGTGCCAGCAGCTTAGGCGTGGGACTAGCGGGAGGCAATGAGCAGTTCTTC. Encoded protein: CASSLGVGLAGGNEQFF.

The rearrangement joins TRBV13 to TRBJ2-5, with D possibly TRBD2 on 5 matching bases. CDR1 is PRHDT and CDR2 is FYEKMQ in the germline V gene (reference sequence). Deletions cut 3 bases from V and 2 bases from J, with 10 bases between. The CDR3 runs 14 residues. CDR3: CASSFREFQETQYF. DNA for the CDR3: TGTGCCAGCAGCTTCCGGGAATTTCAAGAGACCCAGTACTTC.

V is TRBV4-2 and J is TRBJ2-5; TRBD2 agrees at 11 bases. Per the germline V gene, CDR1 is LGHNA and CDR2 is YNFKEQ. The V gene end was trimmed by 4 bases and the J gene end by 3 bases; junction bases not matched to a gene: 4. The CDR3 loop spans 15 amino acids. CDR3 amino acids: CASSLGTSGEETQYF. The CDR3, as DNA: TGTGCCAGCAGCCTAGGGACTAGCGGAGAAGAGACCCAGTACTTC.

The J gene is TRBJ2-3, the V gene TRBV2, with 12 positions matching TRBD1. The CDR3 loop spans 17 amino acids. CDR1 is SNHLY, CDR2 FYNNEI, per germline. V lost 3 bases and J lost 3; bases outside the gene matches: 7. This CDR3 is CASSDLGTGGPTDTQYF. For the CDR3, the DNA is TGTGCCAGCAGTGATTTGGGGACAGGGGGCCCGACAGATACGCAGTATTTT.

The chain employs TRBV7-3 and TRBJ2-2, with D tentatively TRBD1 (6 bases). This CDR3 contains 15 residues. Germline loops: CDR1 SGHTA, CDR2 FQGTGA. Trimming took 5 bases from V and 0 from J, leaving 10 bases between them. CDR3 coding DNA: TGTGCCAGCAGCCGCGGACAGACGAACACCGGGGAGCTGTTTTTT. Its protein product is CASSRGQTNTGELFF.

This chain joins TRBV7-9 and TRBJ2-2, with 9 bases lining up with TRBD2. With 1 base clipped from V and 9 bases from J, the junction kept 6 bases outside the gene matches. This CDR3 is built from 15 residues. Germline V CDR1 and CDR2: SEHNR, FQNEAQ (reference sequence). CDR3 coding DNA: TGTGCCAGCAGCTTAGATAGCGGGAGTCTCCGGGAGCTGTTTTTT. Residues: CASSLDSGSLRELFF.

The chain carries TRBV6-6 and TRBJ1-5; 10 nucleotides align to TRBD1. Germline V lookup: CDR1 MNHNY, CDR2 SVGAGI (reference sequence). Trimming cost V 5 bases and J 5 bases; bases outside gene matches: 6. CDR3 length: 15 amino acids. CDR3 protein: CASSPEDRGYQPQHF. CDR3 bases: TGTGCCAGCAGTCCAGAGGACAGGGGGTATCAGCCCCAGCATTTT.

This clone has at least ten counts. The V gene is TRBV7-8, the J gene TRBJ1-3; D gene ambiguous. This CDR3 has 12 residues. Germline values: CDR1 SGHVS, CDR2 FQNEAQ. V was cut by 0 bases and J by 11 bases, with 8 bases left in between. The CDR3 here is CASSLAGTPIYF. The CDR3 DNA sequence: TGTGCCAGCAGCTTAGCTGGCACCCCCATATATTTT. The variable domain in full, completed from reference TRBV7-8 and TRBJ1-3, reads GAGVSQSPRYKVAKRGQDVALRCDPISGHVSLFWYQQALGQGPEFLTYFQNEAQLDKSGLPSDRFFAERPEGSVSTLKIQRTQQEDSAVYLCASSLAGTPIYFGEGSWLTVV.